This TCR beta chain was profiled in a study of blood T cells in healthy people across ages. General study findings and limits: Since the PBMCs were unsorted, naive and antigen-experienced cells could not be conclusively compared.

This clonotype was seen a few times. The antigen is unknown. V dropped 2 bases and J dropped 5 bases, with 13 bases sitting between them. Germline V gene lookup returns CDR1 DFQATT and CDR2 SNEGSKA (reference sequence). This CDR3 has 15 amino acids. Primers used in a second PCR of about 7 to 12 cycles were a sample-barcoded 5' primer and a J-beta primer mix. MiXCR was run by TCRdb on the 5' RACE reads, yielding one entry per CDR3 protein. The data contain hundreds of thousands of distinct CDR3 sequences, roughly two fifths of them singletons. The receptor comes from a woman aged 60-70 years in good health. Sequencing used blood. The gene calls are TRBV20-1 and TRBJ1-6; a possible D gene is TRBD1 (6 bases). The CDR3 reads CSARYTGQNNSPLHF. CDR3 coding DNA: TGCAGTGCTAGATACACGGGACAAAATAATTCACCCCTCCACTTT.